This T cell receptor (beta chain) derives from a study of blood T cell repertoires in COVID-19. Whole-study context: From T cells, B-cell-depleted T cells, or PBMCs came the material, which was cDNA or gDNA.

Clones were read by immunoSEQ multiplex PCR, and TCRdb kept only the in-frame ones, dropping some. The sample records about 190,000 clones, more than 85% being singletons. The V gene lost 3 bases and the J gene lost 8 bases, with 11 bases spanning the gap. CDR1 and CDR2 (germline): SGHNT, YYREEE (reference sequence). The CDR3 has 13 amino acids. This TCR was sampled from a man aged 40-50 years with active or convalescent COVID-19. The chain carries TRBV5-4 and TRBJ1-4; maybe TRBD1 (6 bases). The sample was peripheral blood. The CDR3 reads CASSSGDGEKLFF. In DNA, the CDR3 is TGTGCCAGCAGCTCAGGGGACGGGGAAAAACTGTTTTTT.